These T cell receptor beta chains were read from a single sample in a study of PD-1 blockade in classical Hodgkin lymphoma. The repertoire was sequenced with immunoSEQ multiplex PCR; TCRdb's copy has only in-frame clones and lacks some. Found here are approximately 160,000 clones, approximately 81% of them singletons; the top ten hold 9.2%. The source was peripheral blood mononuclear cells (PBMCs), collected before the second cycle of nivolumab. These receptor sequences come from a human donor with classical Hodgkin lymphoma. Both conserved end residues are part of each CDR3. The D gene is left open where the match is weak. Not every row has a clone size; where given, it reads once, few, many or a size class.

NA	TRBJ2-5	TRBD2	TRBV10-3	TGTGCCATCAGTGACGGGGAGGGGGAGACCCAGTACTTC	CAISDGEGETQYF
NA	TRBJ1-5	TRBD1	TRBV11-2	TGTGCCAGCAGCGTGGGACAGACATTCGGGCCCCAGCATTTT	CASSVGQTFGPQHF
NA	TRBJ2-5	NA	TRBV5-4	TGTGCCAGCAGCCTAGGGGGGACGGTTCAAGAGACCCAGTACTTC	CASSLGGTVQETQYF
NA	TRBJ2-1	NA	TRBV27	TGTGCCAGCAAGCCCTCCTACAATGAGCAGTTCTTC	CASKPSYNEQFF
NA	TRBJ2-7	TRBD1	TRBV9	TGTGCCAGCAGCCCAGGACAGGGGTTCTCCTACGAGCAGTACTTC	CASSPGQGFSYEQYF
NA	TRBJ2-1	NA	TRBV5-1	TGCGCCAGCAGCACCGACCCCAGAGGCTACAATGAGCAGTTCTTC	CASSTDPRGYNEQFF
few	TRBJ1-2	NA	TRBV5-8	TGTGCCAACGAGCCCGAGGGCGGCTACACCTTC	CANEPEGGYTF
NA	TRBJ1-1	TRBD1	TRBV19	TGTGCCAGTAGTATGCGGGGACAGGGGTTTAGGGCTTTCTTT	CASSMRGQGFRAFF
NA	TRBJ1-6	NA	TRBV27	TGTGCCAGCAGTCCTAATCATAGCTCCTATAATTCACCCCTCCACTTT	CASSPNHSSYNSPLHF
NA	TRBJ2-3	TRBD2	TRBV7-9	TGTGCCAGCAGCTTAAGGGGACTAGCCGGTCTTGGGGGAGATACGCAGTATTTT	CASSLRGLAGLGGDTQYF
NA	TRBJ2-2	NA	TRBV19	TGTGCCAGGCAAAACAGCGGGCTCTTCGGGGAGCTGTTTTTT	CARQNSGLFGELFF
NA	TRBJ1-5	NA	TRBV29-1	TGCAGCGTTGGTAGCAGCTACAATCAGCCCCAGCATTTT	CSVGSSYNQPQHF
few	TRBJ1-4	NA	TRBV6-5	TGTGCCAGCACTCGAAAACCTAATGAAAAACTGTTTTTT	CASTRKPNEKLFF
NA	TRBJ2-7	TRBD2	TRBV18	TGTGCCAGCTCACCGACTAGCGGGGGGCTGGACGAGCAGTACTTC	CASSPTSGGLDEQYF
few	TRBJ1-5	NA	TRBV2	TGTGCCAGCGTTGGGGAGGGCATGGGGCCCCAGCATTTT	CASVGEGMGPQHF
NA	TRBJ2-1	NA	TRBV2	TGTGCCAGCAGTGAGTCCGCCAGTTCCTACAATGAGCAGTTCTTC	CASSESASSYNEQFF
NA	TRBJ2-3	NA	TRBV6-6	TGTGCCAGCAGTTACCTCACAGATACGCAGTATTTT	CASSYLTDTQYF
NA	TRBJ1-1	NA	TRBV5-1	TGCGCCAGCTCTAGCATGGGGGCAGTGAACACTGAAGCTTTCTTT	CASSSMGAVNTEAFF
NA	TRBJ2-3	NA	TRBV9	TGTGCCAGCAGCTTCACCCCCAGGGGGGGCCGTGGAGATACGCAGTATTTT	CASSFTPRGGRGDTQYF
NA	TRBJ2-2	NA	TRBV27	TGTGCCAGCATGAAAGCAGGGGGGCTTGTGGGGGAGCTGTTTTTT	CASMKAGGLVGELFF
NA	TRBJ2-4	TRBD1	TRBV19	TGTGCCAGTAGTACCCACCGGACAGGGATCATTCAGTACTTC	CASSTHRTGIIQYF
NA	TRBJ2-5	NA	TRBV6-5	TGTGCCAGCAGTCTGGCGGAGACCCAGTACTTC	CASSLAETQYF
NA	TRBJ2-1	TRBD2	TRBV6-5	TGTGCCAGCAGTACCGGACTAGCTGGTAGCAATGAGCAGTTCTTC	CASSTGLAGSNEQFF
NA	TRBJ2-2	NA	TRBV6-1	TGTGCCAGCAGCGAACTCCCCCCAGGGAGTTTACCCGGGGAGCTGTTTTTT	CASSELPPGSLPGELFF
few	TRBJ2-3	NA	TRBV5-5	TGTGCCAGCAGACTAGGGGGCGGGGATGAGTATTTT	CASRLGGGDEYF
NA	TRBJ2-3	NA	TRBV5-1	TGCGCCAGCAGCTTTGCGGGCACTAGCACAGATACGCAGTATTTT	CASSFAGTSTDTQYF
NA	TRBJ2-7	NA	TRBV23-1	TGCGCCAGCAGTCAATCGAGCGCGAACTACGAGCAGTACTTC	CASSQSSANYEQYF
NA	TRBJ1-2	NA	TRBV6-5	TGTGCCAGCAGTCCCACAGGGCCCTATGGCTACACCTTC	CASSPTGPYGYTF